A selection of T cell receptor beta chains follows, all from one sample in a study of identical twins. One entry per CDR3 protein, called by TCRdb with MiXCR from the 5' RACE reads. The table records 400,000 to 650,000 distinct CDR3 sequences, roughly a fifth of them present only once. These data also formed part of another study, on T cells expressing NK-cell markers.

The sample comprised CD4+ T cells sorted from blood. Receptors originate from a woman between 18 and 29 years old in good health. Each CDR3 is given with its conserved first and last residue. Each record gives: V gene, clone size, D gene, J gene, CDR3 protein, CDR3 DNA. The D gene is left open where the match is weak. A clone size is listed for some rows: how often the clone was seen (once, few, many), or a class if it is expanded.

V: TRBV30; size: -; D: -; J: TRBJ2-7; CDR3: CAWKQGYEQYF; DNA: TGTGCCTGGAAGCAGGGTTACGAGCAGTACTTC
V: TRBV20-1; size: -; D: TRBD1; J: TRBJ2-2; CDR3: CSARDGTGTTGELFF; DNA: TGCAGTGCTAGAGACGGGACAGGGACCACCGGGGAGCTGTTTTTT
V: TRBV5-5; size: few; D: -; J: TRBJ2-7; CDR3: CASSLQTPGTYEQYF; DNA: TGTGCCAGCAGCTTACAGACACCCGGCACCTACGAGCAGTACTTC
V: TRBV5-5; size: few; D: -; J: TRBJ1-5; CDR3: CASSLGDTQGPYQPQHF; DNA: TGTGCCAGCAGCTTGGGAGATACGCAGGGTCCCTATCAGCCCCAGCATTTT
V: TRBV6-5; size: -; D: -; J: TRBJ1-1; CDR3: CASRYAGATNTEAFF; DNA: TGTGCCAGCAGATACGCCGGGGCTACGAACACTGAAGCTTTCTTT
V: TRBV5-1; size: few; D: TRBD1; J: TRBJ2-3; CDR3: CASSPGQGADTQYF; DNA: TGCGCCAGCAGCCCCGGACAGGGGGCAGATACGCAGTATTTT
V: TRBV30; size: -; D: -; J: TRBJ1-1; CDR3: CAWHRAINTEAFF; DNA: TGTGCCTGGCACAGAGCAATAAACACTGAAGCTTTCTTT
V: TRBV3-1; size: -; D: TRBD1; J: TRBJ1-3; CDR3: CASSQGQGRNTIYF; DNA: TGTGCCAGCAGCCAAGGACAGGGAAGAAACACCATATATTTT
V: TRBV20-1; size: few; D: TRBD2; J: TRBJ2-7; CDR3: CSALSGTSPYEQYF; DNA: TGCAGTGCTTTGTCCGGGACTAGCCCCTACGAGCAGTACTTC
V: TRBV5-1; size: once; D: TRBD2; J: TRBJ2-1; CDR3: CASSRGLAEINEQFF; DNA: TGCGCCAGCAGTAGGGGACTAGCGGAAATCAATGAGCAGTTCTTC
V: TRBV7-9; size: -; D: TRBD2; J: TRBJ2-7; CDR3: CASSLARGVNEQYF; DNA: TGTGCCAGCAGCTTAGCCCGGGGGGTCAACGAGCAGTACTTC
V: TRBV30; size: -; D: TRBD2; J: TRBJ2-3; CDR3: CAYSGIGSDTQYF; DNA: TGTGCTTATAGCGGGATTGGCTCAGATACGCAGTATTTT
V: TRBV2; size: few; D: -; J: TRBJ1-1; CDR3: CASSVTGRSTEAFF; DNA: TGTGCCAGCAGTGTTACAGGGCGATCCACTGAAGCTTTCTTT
V: TRBV7-9; size: -; D: -; J: TRBJ2-7; CDR3: CASTKSRQRWPYEQYF; DNA: TGTGCCAGCACCAAGTCCCGGCAGAGATGGCCCTACGAGCAGTACTTC
V: TRBV12-3/TRBV12-4; size: few; D: -; J: TRBJ1-1; CDR3: CASSLAQKNTEAFF; DNA: TGTGCCAGCAGTCTGGCACAGAAGAACACTGAAGCTTTCTTT
V: TRBV6-1; size: -; D: TRBD2; J: TRBJ2-1; CDR3: CASRATGGAYNEQFF; DNA: TGTGCCAGCAGGGCGACGGGGGGAGCCTACAATGAGCAGTTCTTC
V: TRBV18; size: -; D: -; J: TRBJ2-3; CDR3: CASSPDGARTDTQYF; DNA: TGTGCCAGCTCACCCGACGGCGCGAGGACAGATACGCAGTATTTT
V: TRBV6-5; size: few; D: TRBD2; J: TRBJ2-1; CDR3: CASSYVRAGASGEQFF; DNA: TGTGCCAGCAGTTATGTCAGGGCGGGAGCGTCGGGTGAGCAGTTCTTC
V: TRBV9; size: -; D: -; J: TRBJ2-7; CDR3: CASSVGAGYEQYF; DNA: TGTGCCAGCAGCGTAGGGGCGGGGTACGAGCAGTACTTC
V: TRBV20-1; size: few; D: TRBD2; J: TRBJ2-3; CDR3: CSARAGGPDTQYF; DNA: TGCAGTGCTAGAGCGGGGGGGCCGGATACGCAGTATTTT
V: TRBV7-2; size: -; D: -; J: TRBJ1-2; CDR3: CASSLTRVNYGYTF; DNA: TGTGCCAGCAGCTTAACGCGAGTGAACTATGGCTACACCTTC
V: TRBV5-1; size: -; D: -; J: TRBJ2-4; CDR3: CASGISTGENIQYF; DNA: TGCGCCAGCGGAATCAGCACGGGTGAAAACATTCAGTACTTC
V: TRBV9; size: -; D: -; J: TRBJ1-1; CDR3: CASSVGRTNTEAFF; DNA: TGTGCCAGCAGCGTAGGCCGGACGAACACTGAAGCTTTCTTT
V: TRBV20-1; size: -; D: TRBD1; J: TRBJ2-1; CDR3: CSAPRTGASEQFF; DNA: TGCAGTGCTCCCCGGACAGGGGCTAGTGAGCAGTTCTTC
V: TRBV7-8; size: few; D: TRBD2; J: TRBJ2-1; CDR3: CASSLEFRFPSGRYNEQFF; DNA: TGTGCCAGCAGCTTAGAATTTCGGTTTCCGAGCGGGAGGTACAATGAGCAGTTCTTC
V: TRBV6-1; size: -; D: -; J: TRBJ2-7; CDR3: CASRSYGLPTDRYEQYF; DNA: TGTGCCAGCAGATCGTACGGACTTCCGACGGACCGCTACGAGCAGTACTTC
V: TRBV20-1; size: few; D: -; J: TRBJ2-5; CDR3: CSSQSGEETQYF; DNA: TGCAGTAGTCAGTCGGGGGAGGAGACCCAGTACTTC
V: TRBV5-6; size: -; D: -; J: TRBJ1-4; CDR3: CASSLGAEGKLFF; DNA: TGTGCCAGCAGCTTGGGGGCGGAAGGGAAACTGTTTTTT
V: TRBV5-1; size: -; D: -; J: TRBJ2-5; CDR3: CASSLEGLAPYF; DNA: TGCGCCAGCAGCTTGGAAGGGCTAGCGCCGTACTTC
V: TRBV10-3; size: few; D: -; J: TRBJ2-3; CDR3: CAISEQGSPHDTQYF; DNA: TGTGCCATCAGCGAACAGGGTAGCCCCCATGATACGCAGTATTTT
V: TRBV10-3; size: -; D: TRBD1; J: TRBJ2-3; CDR3: CAITGQAHTDTQYF; DNA: TGTGCCATCACAGGACAGGCCCACACAGATACGCAGTATTTT
V: TRBV20-1; size: -; D: TRBD1; J: TRBJ1-5; CDR3: CSAWTGGVRNQPQHF; DNA: TGCAGTGCCTGGACAGGGGGCGTGAGGAATCAGCCCCAGCATTTT
V: TRBV10-3; size: many; D: -; J: TRBJ2-7; CDR3: CAISGDGYEQYF; DNA: TGTGCCATCAGTGGGGACGGCTACGAGCAGTACTTC
V: TRBV10-3; size: many; D: TRBD2; J: TRBJ2-7; CDR3: CATGLAGAYEQYF; DNA: TGTGCCACTGGACTAGCGGGAGCCTACGAGCAGTACTTC
V: TRBV7-9; size: few; D: TRBD2; J: TRBJ2-1; CDR3: CASIPGSGGSYNEQFF; DNA: TGTGCCAGCATCCCTGGTAGCGGGGGCTCCTACAATGAGCAGTTCTTC
V: TRBV10-3; size: -; D: -; J: TRBJ2-1; CDR3: CAISGQGGGMAEQFF; DNA: TGTGCCATCAGTGGACAGGGTGGGGGGATGGCTGAGCAGTTCTTC
V: TRBV9; size: -; D: TRBD2; J: TRBJ2-1; CDR3: CASSASGLAAQFF; DNA: TGTGCCAGCAGCGCCTCGGGACTAGCGGCGCAGTTCTTC
V: TRBV5-1; size: few; D: -; J: TRBJ1-1; CDR3: CASSLAGAAEAFF; DNA: TGCGCCAGCAGCTTGGCCGGGGCCGCTGAAGCTTTCTTT
V: TRBV20-1; size: -; D: -; J: TRBJ2-3; CDR3: CSARNPRPDTQYF; DNA: TGCAGTGCTAGAAACCCGAGGCCCGATACGCAGTATTTT
V: TRBV6-5; size: -; D: TRBD2; J: TRBJ2-5; CDR3: CASSYSERGVETQYF; DNA: TGTGCCAGCAGTTACTCTGAGCGGGGGGTGGAGACCCAGTACTTC
V: TRBV7-2; size: few; D: -; J: TRBJ2-2; CDR3: CASTSGTGELFF; DNA: TGTGCCAGCACCTCGGGGACCGGGGAGCTGTTTTTT
V: TRBV6-1; size: few; D: TRBD2; J: TRBJ2-5; CDR3: CASSDGSGRVYETQYF; DNA: TGTGCCAGCAGTGATGGTAGCGGGAGAGTCTATGAGACCCAGTACTTC
V: TRBV6-2/TRBV6-3; size: many; D: -; J: TRBJ2-1; CDR3: CASTRGYNEQFF; DNA: TGTGCCAGCACCCGCGGGTACAATGAGCAGTTCTTC
V: TRBV3-1; size: -; D: -; J: TRBJ2-3; CDR3: CASSHLGDTQYF; DNA: TGTGCCAGCAGCCACCTAGGGGATACGCAGTATTTT
V: TRBV12-3/TRBV12-4; size: few; D: -; J: TRBJ1-1; CDR3: CASSKTLNTEAFF; DNA: TGTGCCAGCAGTAAAACCTTAAACACTGAAGCTTTCTTT
V: TRBV9; size: many; D: TRBD2; J: TRBJ2-3; CDR3: CASSVGLAGSGTDTQYF; DNA: TGTGCCAGCAGCGTAGGTTTAGCGGGGTCTGGCACAGATACGCAGTATTTT
V: TRBV12-5; size: few; D: TRBD2; J: TRBJ2-3; CDR3: CASGLWRGATDTQYF; DNA: TGTGCTAGTGGTTTGTGGCGGGGGGCGACAGATACGCAGTATTTT
V: TRBV5-1; size: many; D: TRBD1; J: TRBJ1-2; CDR3: CASRRQGSRLNYGYTF; DNA: TGCGCCAGCAGGAGACAGGGGTCCCGACTTAACTATGGCTACACCTTC
V: TRBV24-1; size: many; D: -; J: TRBJ2-1; CDR3: CATSDSPGHEQFF; DNA: TGTGCCACCAGTGATTCCCCTGGGCATGAGCAGTTCTTC
V: TRBV6-2/TRBV6-3; size: few; D: -; J: TRBJ1-2; CDR3: CASKRDANYGYTF; DNA: TGTGCCAGCAAGCGAGACGCTAACTATGGCTACACCTTC
V: TRBV2; size: many; D: -; J: TRBJ2-1; CDR3: CASSDQLFGTPGNEQFF; DNA: TGTGCCAGCAGTGATCAACTTTTCGGGACTCCCGGTAATGAGCAGTTCTTC
V: TRBV7-9; size: -; D: -; J: TRBJ2-5; CDR3: CASSTQGLFRGETQYF; DNA: TGTGCCAGCAGCACCCAGGGACTCTTTAGGGGAGAGACCCAGTACTTC
V: TRBV7-3; size: few; D: -; J: TRBJ1-5; CDR3: CASSLGARDTNQPQHF; DNA: TGTGCCAGCAGCTTAGGCGCGCGGGACACAAATCAGCCCCAGCATTTT
V: TRBV3-1; size: -; D: -; J: TRBJ1-5; CDR3: CASSPWDGRQPQHF; DNA: TGTGCCAGCAGCCCCTGGGACGGGCGTCAGCCCCAGCATTTT
V: TRBV5-1; size: few; D: TRBD2; J: TRBJ2-7; CDR3: CASSLPKLSGGPLYEQYF; DNA: TGCGCCAGCAGCTTACCTAAGCTTAGCGGGGGGCCTCTCTACGAGCAGTACTTC
V: TRBV20-1; size: -; D: TRBD1; J: TRBJ2-2; CDR3: CSAEDRLHGELFF; DNA: TGCAGTGCCGAGGACAGGCTCCACGGGGAGCTGTTTTTT